One and the same sample provided the 10 T cell receptor beta chains below, sequenced in a study of T cell responses to AZD1222 COVID-19 vaccine. The data were produced by immunoSEQ multiplex PCR, yet TCRdb's version contains in-frame clones alone and is incomplete. The repertoire has roughly 110,000 clones, roughly 90% of them found once; the top ten carry roughly 5.1%. The source material was peripheral blood, sampled on day 0 of AZD1222 vaccination. The receptors derive from an adult in good health.

The gene calls are TRBV14 and TRBJ2-7; D is unclear. This CDR3 is built from 14 residues. Per the germline V gene, CDR1 is SGHDN and CDR2 is FVKESK. The ends were cut back, 2 bases at V and 3 bases at J, with 11 bases in the middle. The CDR3 loop is CASSQFNDVYEQYF. CDR3 DNA sequence: TGTGCCAGCAGCCAATTTAATGACGTCTACGAGCAGTACTTC.

The gene calls are TRBV27 and TRBJ2-3; tentatively, D is TRBD2 (5 bases). CDR1 is MNHEY and CDR2 is SMNVEV in the germline V gene (reference sequence). The CDR3 sequence is 16 residues long. Between the trimmed V and J ends, which lost 1 base and 1 base, there was a span of 12 bases. DNA of the CDR3: TGTGCCAGCAGTTTATTACCCGGGGTGGGCACAGATACGCAGTATTTT. This translates into CASSLLPGVGTDTQYF.

The genes are TRBV29-1 and TRBJ1-2; D perhaps matches TRBD1 (5 bases). V lost 4 bases, J lost 1 base, and 16 bases lay in between. Per the germline V gene, CDR1 is SQVTM and CDR2 is ANQGSEA. The CDR3 is 15 amino acids. The CDR3 spells CSVGHPRDGNYGYTF. As DNA, the CDR3 is TGCAGCGTTGGCCATCCCAGGGATGGTAACTATGGCTACACCTTC.

The chain uses TRBV5-1 and TRBJ2-3, with D unresolved. The CDR3 is made up of 15 amino acids. Trimming removed 6 bases from V and 0 bases from J, with 14 bases in between. The germline gives CDR1 SGHRS, CDR2 YFSETQ. The CDR3 nucleotides read TGCGCCAGCATCGCAAGGACGGCTAGCACAGATACGCAGTATTTT. Translating gives CASIARTASTDTQYF.

The chain is built from TRBV24-1 and TRBJ1-5; the match to TRBD1 covers 10 bases. Germline V gene data show CDR1 as KGHDR and CDR2 as SFDVKD. This CDR3 has 18 amino acids. V lost 4 bases to trimming and J lost 1 base; unmatched junction nucleotides: 9. The CDR3 coding sequence is TGTGCCACCAGTGACCCTCTGGACAGGGGGGACAGCAATCAGCCCCAGCATTTT. This sequence encodes CATSDPLDRGDSNQPQHF.

The rearrangement links TRBV18 to TRBJ1-6, with D perhaps TRBD1 (5 bases). The CDR3 covers 15 residues. V lost 3 bases to trimming and J lost 8 bases, with 14 bases between them. CDR1 KGHSH and CDR2 LQKENI come from the germline V gene. The CDR3 region is CASSPVGTIDSPLHF. The CDR3 nucleotides are TGTGCCAGCTCACCCGTCGGGACGATCGATTCACCCCTCCACTTT.

This chain uses TRBV27 with TRBJ1-1, with D tentatively TRBD1 (5 bases). V gave up 5 bases and J gave up 5 bases, with 12 bases separating them. In germline, CDR1 is MNHEY, CDR2 SMNVEV (reference sequence). CDR3 length equals 13 residues. CDR3 residues: CASSTWGRTEAFF. In DNA, the CDR3 is TGTGCCAGCAGTACCTGGGGGAGGACTGAAGCTTTCTTT.

V gene TRBV3-1 (or the pseudogene TRBV3-2) combines with J gene TRBJ2-7, with TRBD1 identical over 7 bases. Germline V CDR1 and CDR2: LGHDT, YNNKEL (reference sequence). This CDR3 is 15 amino acids long. V trimming: 4 bases; J trimming: 3 bases; junction bases outside the gene matches: 9. CDR3: CASSPRSGGYYEQYF. The DNA for the CDR3 is TGTGCCAGCAGCCCGAGGTCAGGGGGATACTACGAGCAGTACTTC.

This sequence joins TRBV6-5 and TRBJ2-3, with 7 bases identical to TRBD2. The V gene's germline CDR1 is MNHEY and CDR2 SVGAGI. The CDR3 is 15 amino acids. With V trimmed by 3 bases and J by 2 bases, 5 bases remained unmatched. This CDR3 is CASSYGAGPTDTQYF. Here the CDR3 DNA reads TGTGCCAGCAGTTATGGAGCGGGACCCACAGATACGCAGTATTTT.

This chain connects TRBV28 to TRBJ1-6; D is possibly TRBD1 (5 bases). The CDR3 length is 15 residues. Trimming stripped 7 bases from V and 7 bases from J, with 17 bases between. Germline-derived CDR1 and CDR2 are MDHEN and SYDVKM. Here the CDR3 DNA reads TGTGCCAGCACCCCCCCCGGGGGGACCAATTCACCCCTCCACTTT. Residues: CASTPPGGTNSPLHF.